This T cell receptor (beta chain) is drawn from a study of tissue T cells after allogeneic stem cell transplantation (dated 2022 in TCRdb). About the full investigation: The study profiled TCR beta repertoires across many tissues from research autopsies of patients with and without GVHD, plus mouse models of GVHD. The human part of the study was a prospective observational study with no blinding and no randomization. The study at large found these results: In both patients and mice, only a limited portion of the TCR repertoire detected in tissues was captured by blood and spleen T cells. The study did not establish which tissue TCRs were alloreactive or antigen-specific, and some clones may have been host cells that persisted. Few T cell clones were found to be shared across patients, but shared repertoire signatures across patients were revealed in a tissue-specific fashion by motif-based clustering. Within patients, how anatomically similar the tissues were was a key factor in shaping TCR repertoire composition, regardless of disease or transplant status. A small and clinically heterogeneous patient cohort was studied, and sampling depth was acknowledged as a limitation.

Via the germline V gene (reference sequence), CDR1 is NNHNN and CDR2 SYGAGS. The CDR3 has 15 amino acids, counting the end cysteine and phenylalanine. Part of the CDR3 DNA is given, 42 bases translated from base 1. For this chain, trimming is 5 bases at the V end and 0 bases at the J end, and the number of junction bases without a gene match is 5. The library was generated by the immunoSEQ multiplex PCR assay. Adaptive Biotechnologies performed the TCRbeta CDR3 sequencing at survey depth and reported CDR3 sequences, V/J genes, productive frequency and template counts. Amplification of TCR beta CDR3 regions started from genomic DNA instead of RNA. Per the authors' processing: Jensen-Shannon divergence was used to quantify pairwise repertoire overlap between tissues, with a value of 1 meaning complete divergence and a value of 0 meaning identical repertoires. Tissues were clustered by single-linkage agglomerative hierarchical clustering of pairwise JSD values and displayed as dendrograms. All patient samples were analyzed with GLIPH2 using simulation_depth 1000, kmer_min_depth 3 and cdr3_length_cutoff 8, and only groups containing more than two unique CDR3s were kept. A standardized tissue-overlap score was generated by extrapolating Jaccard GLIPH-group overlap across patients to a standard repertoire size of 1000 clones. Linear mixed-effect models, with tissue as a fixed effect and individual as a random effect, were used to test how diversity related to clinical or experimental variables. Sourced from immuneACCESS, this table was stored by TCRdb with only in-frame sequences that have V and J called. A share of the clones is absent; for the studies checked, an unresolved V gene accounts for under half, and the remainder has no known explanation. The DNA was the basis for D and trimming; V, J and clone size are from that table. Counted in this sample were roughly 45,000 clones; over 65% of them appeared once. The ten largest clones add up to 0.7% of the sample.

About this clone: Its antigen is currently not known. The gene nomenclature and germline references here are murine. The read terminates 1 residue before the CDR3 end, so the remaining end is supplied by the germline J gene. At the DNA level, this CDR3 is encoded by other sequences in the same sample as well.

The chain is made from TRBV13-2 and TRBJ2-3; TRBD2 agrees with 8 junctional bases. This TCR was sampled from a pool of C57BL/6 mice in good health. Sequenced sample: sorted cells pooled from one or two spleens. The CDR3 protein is CASGGTGTSAETLYF. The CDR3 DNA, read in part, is TGTGCCAGCGGGGGGACTGGAACTAGTGCAGAAACGCTGTAT.